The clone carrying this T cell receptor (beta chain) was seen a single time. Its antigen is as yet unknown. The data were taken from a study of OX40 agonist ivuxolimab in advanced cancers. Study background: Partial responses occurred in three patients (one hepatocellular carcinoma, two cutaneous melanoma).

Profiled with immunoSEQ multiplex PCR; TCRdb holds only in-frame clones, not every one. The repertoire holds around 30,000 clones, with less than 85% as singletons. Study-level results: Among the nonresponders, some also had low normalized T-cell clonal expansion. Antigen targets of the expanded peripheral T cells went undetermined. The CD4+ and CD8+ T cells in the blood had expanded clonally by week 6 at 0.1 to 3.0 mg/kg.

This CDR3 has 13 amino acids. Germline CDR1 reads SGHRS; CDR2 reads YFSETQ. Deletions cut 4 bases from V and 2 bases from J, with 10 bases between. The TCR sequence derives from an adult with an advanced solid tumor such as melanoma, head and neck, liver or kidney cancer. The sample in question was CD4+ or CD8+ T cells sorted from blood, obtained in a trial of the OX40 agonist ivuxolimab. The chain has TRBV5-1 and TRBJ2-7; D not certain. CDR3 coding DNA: TGCGCCAGCAGCCCGCCCCAGCCCTACGAGCAGTACTTC. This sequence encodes CASSPPQPYEQYF.